This T cell receptor (beta chain) was obtained from a study of T cell changes during pregnancy in multiple sclerosis. The method was immunoSEQ multiplex PCR; TCRdb's version includes in-frame clones alone and lacks a portion of them. The table lists approximately 90,000 clones, 85% to 95% of them singletons. From germline, CDR1 is SGDLS and CDR2 YYNGEE. J lost 2 bases, V lost 0 bases, and 6 bases had no gene match. This CDR3 is 16 amino acids long. The clonotype originates from a female donor with multiple sclerosis, enrolled in a pregnancy study. Specimen: peripheral blood, collected in the third trimester of pregnancy. The chain employs TRBV9 and TRBJ2-3; 7 nucleotides agree with TRBD2. CDR3 nucleotide sequence: TGTGCCAGCAGCGTAGGGGCTAGCGGTACCACAGATACGCAGTATTTT. This translates into CASSVGASGTTDTQYF.